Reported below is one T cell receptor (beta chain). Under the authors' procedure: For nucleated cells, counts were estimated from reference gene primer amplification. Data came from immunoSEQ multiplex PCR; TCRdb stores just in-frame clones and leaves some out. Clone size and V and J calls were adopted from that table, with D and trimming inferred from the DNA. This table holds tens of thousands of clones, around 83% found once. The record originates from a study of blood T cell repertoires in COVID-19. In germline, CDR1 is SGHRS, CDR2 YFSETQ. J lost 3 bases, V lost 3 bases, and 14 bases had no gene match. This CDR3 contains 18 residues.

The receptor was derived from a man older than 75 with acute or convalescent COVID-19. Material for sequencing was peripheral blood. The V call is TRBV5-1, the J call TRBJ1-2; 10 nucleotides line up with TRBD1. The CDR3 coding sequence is TGCGCCAGCAGCTACCAACCGACAGGGGGCGGATCCGACTATGGCTACACCTTC. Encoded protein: CASSYQPTGGGSDYGYTF.